Presented here are 17 T cell receptor beta chains from one specimen sequenced in a study of post-analysis software for immune sequencing data. Whole-study results and caveats: Relative to controls, patients had several TRBV segments at higher frequency, with TRBV5-6, TRBV5-1 and TRBV20-1 among these.

Unique molecular identifiers tagged the TCR beta cDNA libraries. A single record per CDR3 protein comes from TCRdb applying MiXCR to the PCR reads. The data show a few hundred thousand distinct CDR3 sequences, with just over 35% seen just once and more than 4% held by the top ten. Antigens for these TCRs are unknown. The sequencing sample was made of blood. The source is a girl aged 5-17 years with multiple sclerosis.

This clonotype was counted many times. The chain links TRBV27 to TRBJ2-3; 9 bases are shared with TRBD2. J was trimmed by 3 bases and V by 6 bases; bases with no gene match: 1. The CDR3 sequence is 13 residues long. Germline assignment: CDR1 MNHEY and CDR2 SMNVEV (reference sequence). In DNA form, the CDR3 reads TGTGCCAGCAGAGGACTAGCGACAGATACGCAGTATTTT. This encodes CASRGLATDTQYF.

The rearrangement links TRBV5-1 to TRBJ2-5; unclear D gene. Germline-derived CDR1 and CDR2 are SGHRS and YFSETQ. The ends were cut back, 0 bases at V and 2 bases at J, with 8 bases in the middle. The CDR3 totals 14 residues. The CDR3 here is CASSLEYSQETQYF. The CDR3 DNA reads as TGCGCCAGCAGCTTGGAGTACTCACAAGAGACCCAGTACTTC.

This clonotype was picked up many times. The V and J genes are TRBV5-1 and TRBJ2-7, with 9 bases identical to TRBD2. There are 15 residues in the CDR3. Unmatched junction bases numbered 8, after V lost 4 bases and J lost 3 bases. Germline V gene lookup returns CDR1 SGHRS and CDR2 YFSETQ. The CDR3 bases are TGCGCCAGCAGCGAGGGACTAGCAGCCGTCTACGAGCAGTACTTC. Its protein is CASSEGLAAVYEQYF.

This clonotype was counted a few times. This CDR3 reads CASSLWETGELFF. The CDR3 DNA follows: TGTGCCAGCAGTTTATGGGAGACCGGGGAGCTGTTTTTT. V gene TRBV12-3 or TRBV12-4 combines with J gene TRBJ2-2; TRBD2 might be the D (5 bases). There are 13 residues in the CDR3. The V and J ends lost 2 bases and 5 bases respectively, with 6 bases between them.

This clonotype came up a few times. The chain is built from TRBV20-1 and TRBJ2-7; 10 nucleotides agree with TRBD1. This CDR3 is 13 amino acids long. The trim removed 3 bases at V and 7 bases at J, leaving 6 bases unmatched. The V gene's germline CDR1 is DFQATT and CDR2 SNEGSKA (reference sequence). The CDR3 reads CSASRQGAREQYF. The CDR3 bases are TGCAGTGCTAGCAGACAGGGGGCGAGGGAGCAGTACTTC.

This clonotype was seen at least ten times. The CDR3 here is CAISESRAAGPKLFF. Written as DNA, the CDR3 is TGTGCCATCAGTGAGTCGAGGGCCGCCGGCCCTAAACTGTTTTTT. The genes are TRBV10-3 and TRBJ1-4; the D is unclear. V was pared by 0 bases and J by 11 bases, with 16 bases between. This CDR3 comprises 15 residues. Germline CDR1 reads ENHRY; CDR2 reads SYGVKD.

Concerning this clonotype itself: Just one base apart from a much larger clone, this may be a read error. The chain combines TRBV20-1 with TRBJ2-1; TRBD2 aligns across 7 bases. Germline V gene lookup returns CDR1 DFQATT and CDR2 SNEGSKA (reference sequence). The V gene end was trimmed by 3 bases and the J gene end by 12 bases; junction bases not matched to a gene: 8. The CDR3 has 12 amino acids. The CDR3 region is CSASGTMDGQFF. CDR3 DNA sequence: TGCAGTGCTAGCGGGACTATGGATGGGCAGTTCTTC.

Only a few counts were recorded for this clonotype. CDR3 coding DNA: TGTGCCAGCAGCGCACTAGGGACCCTGGGGACCGGGGAGCTGTTTTTT. Encoded protein: CASSALGTLGTGELFF. The chain couples TRBV7-3 to TRBJ2-2; perhaps D is TRBD1 or TRBD2 (5 bases each). The CDR3 length is 16 residues. Germline CDR1 SGHTA, CDR2 FQGTGA. V was clipped by 5 bases and J by 5 bases, with 18 bases between them.

The chain recombines TRBV14 with TRBJ2-3; 9 bases match TRBD2. The CDR3 sequence is 16 residues long. V was pared by 4 bases and J by 6 bases, with 11 bases of the junction left unmatched. Per germline, CDR1 SGHDN and CDR2 FVKESK. This chain's CDR3 is CASSPGLAYFEDTQYF. In nucleotides, the CDR3 is TGTGCCAGCAGCCCGGGACTAGCCTACTTCGAGGATACGCAGTATTTT.

This clonotype was picked up a small number of times. The V gene is TRBV29-1, the J gene TRBJ2-2; D remains ambiguous. CDR3 length: 13 residues. V was cut by 5 bases and J by 0 bases, with 7 bases left in between. CDR1 SQVTM and CDR2 ANQGSEA come from the germline V gene. As DNA, the CDR3 is TGCAGCGTTACCCAAGCGAACACCGGGGAGCTGTTTTTT. Translating it yields CSVTQANTGELFF.

This clonotype was seen a handful of times. The junction shows a germline mismatch at one end, possibly a read error. The J gene is TRBJ1-5, the V gene TRBV18; D gene unclear. The CDR3 covers 14 residues. Germline lookup yields CDR1 KGHSH and CDR2 LQKENI. CDR3 amino acids: CAGSTGNSNQPQHF. The CDR3 bases are TGTGCCGGCTCGACCGGGAATAGCAATCAGCCCCAGCATTTT.

This clonotype appeared once. The V call is TRBV4-3, the J call TRBJ1-1, with 10 positions matching TRBD1. Germline CDR1 reads LGHNA; CDR2 reads YSLEER. CDR3 length: 15 amino acids. The ends lost 0 bases at V and 6 bases at J; junction bases unmatched: 4. This CDR3 is CASSQDRDRGSEAFF. The CDR3 DNA sequence: TGCGCCAGCAGCCAAGACCGGGACAGGGGCTCTGAAGCTTTCTTT.

This clonotype was seen ten or more times. The V and J genes are TRBV5-1 and TRBJ2-5; a possible D gene is TRBD2 (5 bases). The CDR3 runs 13 residues. Trimming removed 4 bases from V and 3 bases from J, with 10 bases in between. Germline values: CDR1 SGHRS, CDR2 YFSETQ. CDR3 coding DNA: TGCGCCAGCAGCCGGCCGGGGAAAGAGACCCAGTACTTC. As protein: CASSRPGKETQYF.

J is TRBJ2-7 and V is TRBV28; D possibly corresponds to TRBD1 (5 bases). The CDR3 is 15 amino acids. Germline V gene data show CDR1 as MDHEN and CDR2 as SYDVKM. Trimming removed 7 bases from V and 2 bases from J, with 18 bases in between. CDR3 DNA: TGTGCCAGCACCTCAGGTTCAGGGAACACCTACGAGCAGTACTTC. This translates into CASTSGSGNTYEQYF. Variable domain in full (rest from reference TRBV28 and TRBJ2-7): DVKVTQSSRYLVKRTGEKVFLECVQDMDHENMFWYRQDPGLGLRLIYFSYDVKMKEKGDIPEGYSVSREKKERFSLILESASTNQTSMYLCASTSGSGNTYEQYFGPGTRLTVT.

The rearrangement uses TRBV5-1 and TRBJ1-1; 7 positions match TRBD1. With 2 bases clipped from V and 4 bases from J, the junction kept 5 bases outside the gene matches. Germline V gene sequence: CDR1 SGHRS, CDR2 YFSETQ. CDR3 length: 14 residues. The CDR3 coding sequence is TGCGCCAGCAGCTTAGACAGGGTGAGCACTGAAGCTTTCTTT. Residues: CASSLDRVSTEAFF.

As regards this clonotype: A read error may be the cause here, since a much bigger clone is one base away. The V call is TRBV9, the J call TRBJ2-3; maybe TRBD2 (6 bases). CDR1 SGDLS and CDR2 YYNGEE come from the germline V gene. V dropped 3 bases and J dropped 4 bases, with 18 bases sitting between them. The CDR3 runs to 16 residues. The CDR3 DNA sequence: TGTGCCAGCAGCGCCCCAATGTTGGGGAGGTCAGATACGCAGTATTTT. Translation: CASSAPMLGRSDTQYF.

As concerns this clonotype: Possible read error: a much larger clone is one base away. V is TRBV12-3 or TRBV12-4 and J is TRBJ2-3; a weak D match, TRBD2 (5 bases). The CDR3 spans 14 residues. V gave up 6 bases and J gave up 6 bases, with 16 bases separating them. DNA for the CDR3: TGTGCCAGCAGCATGTTCCGCGGGTCCGATACGCAGTATTTT. Translation gives CASSMFRGSDTQYF.